A selection of T cell receptor beta chains follows, all from one sample in a study of T cells expressing NK-cell markers. For each CDR3 protein, TCRdb gives one entry from its re-call of the 5' RACE reads, without DNA. The sample holds 300,000 to 500,000 distinct CDR3 sequences. Sequences were obtained from blood T cells: a sorted CD56 or NKG2C T cell subset, CD4+ or CD8+ T cells, or bulk PBMC T cells (not recorded which). The receptors stem from a woman in her forties or fifties in good health. The CDR3 runs from the conserved cysteine through the conserved F or W.

J gene,V gene,CDR3 protein
TRBJ2-3,TRBV24-1,CATSDPGGLGTDTQYF
TRBJ1-4,TRBV5-1,CASSWRDSSTNEKLFF
TRBJ2-1,TRBV7-7,CASSFDLSSYNEQFF
TRBJ2-4,TRBV14,CASSQVNIQYF
TRBJ2-3,TRBV9,CASSVDQGAGENTDTQYF
TRBJ1-1,TRBV6-1,CASSEDQGRTTEAFF
TRBJ1-4,TRBV4-2,CASSQLGQGQRELFF
TRBJ2-5,TRBV29-1,CSVSVAGGIQETQYF
TRBJ1-2,TRBV27,CASSFLVAGKALYGYTF
TRBJ1-6,TRBV20-1,CSARGQIDNSPLHF